This is a list of T cell receptor beta chains from one sample in a study of PD-1 blockade in classical Hodgkin lymphoma. Sequenced by immunoSEQ multiplex PCR; TCRdb stores in-frame clones only, minus some. Among about 6,800 clones listed, 60% were seen once. The sequencing used CD8+ T cells from blood, collected before the fourth cycle of nivolumab. These receptors all stem from a human donor with classical Hodgkin lymphoma. The CDR3 runs from the conserved cysteine through the conserved F or W. D genes are given only for firm matches. Rows give clone size only sometimes, using once, few, many, or a class for an expanded clone.

v_call: TRBV5-1
d_call: -
j_call: TRBJ2-7
cdr3_length: 17
clone_size: few
cdr3_aa: CASSLEGTPGWGYEQYF
cdr3_nt: TGCGCCAGCAGCTTGGAGGGAACCCCGGGCTGGGGCTACGAGCAGTACTTC

v_call: TRBV5-1
d_call: TRBD2
j_call: TRBJ2-2
cdr3_length: 16
clone_size: -
cdr3_aa: CASSARLAGAGGELFF
cdr3_nt: TGCGCCAGCAGCGCCAGACTAGCGGGAGCTGGCGGGGAGCTGTTTTTT

v_call: TRBV9
d_call: -
j_call: TRBJ2-1
cdr3_length: 15
clone_size: -
cdr3_aa: CASSVGTLKGSEQFF
cdr3_nt: TGTGCCAGCAGCGTTGGCACTTTAAAGGGGAGTGAGCAGTTCTTC

v_call: TRBV11-3
d_call: TRBD2
j_call: TRBJ2-2
cdr3_length: 15
clone_size: few
cdr3_aa: CASSFGTSGTGELFF
cdr3_nt: TGTGCCAGCAGCTTTGGGACTAGCGGGACCGGGGAGCTGTTTTTT

v_call: TRBV7-9
d_call: -
j_call: TRBJ1-5
cdr3_length: 18
clone_size: few
cdr3_aa: CASSFSPGAVMRGQPQHF
cdr3_nt: TGTGCCAGCAGCTTTAGTCCGGGGGCGGTAATGAGGGGCCAGCCCCAGCATTTT

v_call: TRBV27
d_call: TRBD1
j_call: TRBJ2-1
cdr3_length: 14
clone_size: -
cdr3_aa: CASNGDRGYNEQFF
cdr3_nt: TGTGCCAGCAATGGGGACAGGGGCTACAATGAGCAGTTCTTC

v_call: TRBV4-1
d_call: TRBD1
j_call: TRBJ2-1
cdr3_length: 17
clone_size: -
cdr3_aa: CASSQRDSKSSYNEQFF
cdr3_nt: TGCGCCAGCAGCCAGAGGGACAGTAAGAGCTCCTACAATGAGCAGTTCTTC

v_call: TRBV5-5
d_call: TRBD2
j_call: TRBJ2-3
cdr3_length: 17
clone_size: -
cdr3_aa: CASSLERRLAGEGTQYF
cdr3_nt: TGTGCCAGCAGCTTGGAACGGCGGCTAGCGGGAGAGGGTACGCAGTATTTT

v_call: TRBV9
d_call: TRBD1
j_call: TRBJ2-7
cdr3_length: 14
clone_size: -
cdr3_aa: CASSVGTGPYEQYF
cdr3_nt: TGTGCCAGCAGCGTCGGGACAGGGCCCTACGAGCAGTACTTC

v_call: TRBV5-6
d_call: TRBD1
j_call: TRBJ1-2
cdr3_length: 14
clone_size: -
cdr3_aa: CASPLLGQGNGYTF
cdr3_nt: TGTGCCAGTCCCCTTCTCGGACAGGGTAATGGCTACACCTTC

v_call: TRBV5-4
d_call: TRBD1
j_call: TRBJ2-7
cdr3_length: 18
clone_size: few
cdr3_aa: CASFARGRGREPRYEQYF
cdr3_nt: TGTGCCAGCTTCGCCCGCGGCAGGGGGCGCGAACCCCGCTACGAGCAGTACTTC

v_call: TRBV7-9
d_call: TRBD2
j_call: TRBJ2-1
cdr3_length: 14
clone_size: -
cdr3_aa: CASSDSGLAGAEFF
cdr3_nt: TGTGCCAGCAGCGACTCGGGCCTAGCGGGAGCAGAATTCTTC

v_call: TRBV7-8
d_call: -
j_call: TRBJ2-7
cdr3_length: 13
clone_size: few
cdr3_aa: CASSHSRVYEQYF
cdr3_nt: TGTGCCAGCAGTCACTCGCGCGTCTACGAGCAGTACTTC

v_call: TRBV4-1
d_call: -
j_call: TRBJ1-1
cdr3_length: 14
clone_size: -
cdr3_aa: CASSLGGVSTEAFF
cdr3_nt: TGCGCCAGCAGCCTGGGTGGGGTCTCCACTGAAGCTTTCTTT

v_call: TRBV11-2
d_call: -
j_call: TRBJ2-5
cdr3_length: 14
clone_size: -
cdr3_aa: CASSLQLAQETQYF
cdr3_nt: TGTGCCAGCAGCTTACAGTTAGCACAAGAGACCCAGTACTTC

v_call: TRBV6-1
d_call: -
j_call: TRBJ1-2
cdr3_length: 14
clone_size: -
cdr3_aa: CASSEVQGPYGYTF
cdr3_nt: TGTGCCAGCAGTGAAGTTCAGGGTCCCTATGGCTACACCTTC

v_call: TRBV7-8
d_call: -
j_call: TRBJ2-7
cdr3_length: 15
clone_size: -
cdr3_aa: CASSFRAALTYEQYF
cdr3_nt: TGTGCCAGCAGCTTCCGGGCCGCTTTGACCTACGAGCAGTACTTC

v_call: TRBV5-1
d_call: TRBD2
j_call: TRBJ2-7
cdr3_length: 16
clone_size: -
cdr3_aa: CASSLESSGRRDEQYF
cdr3_nt: TGCGCCAGCAGCTTGGAGTCTAGCGGGAGGCGGGACGAGCAGTACTTC

v_call: TRBV10-2
d_call: -
j_call: TRBJ1-4
cdr3_length: 14
clone_size: -
cdr3_aa: CASSESRWDEKLFF
cdr3_nt: TGCGCCAGCAGTGAATCCAGGTGGGATGAAAAACTGTTTTTT

v_call: TRBV18
d_call: -
j_call: TRBJ1-1
cdr3_length: 15
clone_size: few
cdr3_aa: CASSPPAGLNTEAFF
cdr3_nt: TGTGCCAGCTCACCACCGGCAGGGTTGAACACTGAAGCTTTCTTT

v_call: TRBV19
d_call: TRBD2
j_call: TRBJ2-1
cdr3_length: 15
clone_size: -
cdr3_aa: CASARLAGSYNEQFF
cdr3_nt: TGTGCCAGTGCTCGACTAGCGGGATCCTACAATGAGCAGTTCTTC

v_call: TRBV27
d_call: -
j_call: TRBJ1-1
cdr3_length: 14
clone_size: -
cdr3_aa: CASSLGTLRTEAFF
cdr3_nt: TGTGCCAGCAGTCTCGGGACGTTGCGCACTGAAGCTTTCTTT

v_call: TRBV7-2
d_call: -
j_call: TRBJ2-1
cdr3_length: 16
clone_size: -
cdr3_aa: CASSLTRGSSYNEQFF
cdr3_nt: TGTGCCAGCAGCTTAACCCGGGGAAGCTCCTACAATGAGCAGTTCTTC

v_call: TRBV5-1
d_call: -
j_call: TRBJ2-1
cdr3_length: 14
clone_size: -
cdr3_aa: CASSSPGFNNEQFF
cdr3_nt: TGCGCCAGCAGCTCCCCGGGGTTCAACAATGAGCAGTTCTTC

v_call: TRBV27
d_call: TRBD1
j_call: TRBJ1-6
cdr3_length: 14
clone_size: -
cdr3_aa: CASAFGQGNSPLHF
cdr3_nt: TGTGCCAGCGCCTTCGGACAGGGGAATTCACCCCTCCACTTT

v_call: TRBV7-7
d_call: -
j_call: TRBJ2-3
cdr3_length: 15
clone_size: -
cdr3_aa: CASSPEVGRTDTQYF
cdr3_nt: TGTGCTAGCAGCCCAGAAGTGGGGCGCACAGATACGCAGTATTTT

v_call: TRBV4-2
d_call: -
j_call: TRBJ2-7
cdr3_length: 14
clone_size: -
cdr3_aa: CASSPGGGGYEQYF
cdr3_nt: TGTGCCAGCAGCCCCGGGGGCGGGGGCTACGAGCAGTACTTC

v_call: TRBV13
d_call: TRBD2
j_call: TRBJ2-3
cdr3_length: 16
clone_size: -
cdr3_aa: CASSLAPGLDTDTQYF
cdr3_nt: TGTGCCAGCAGCTTAGCGCCGGGACTAGACACAGATACGCAGTATTTT

v_call: TRBV7-9
d_call: TRBD1
j_call: TRBJ1-5
cdr3_length: 16
clone_size: -
cdr3_aa: CASSSIGTGGNQPQHF
cdr3_nt: TGTGCCAGCAGCTCCATCGGGACAGGAGGCAATCAGCCCCAGCATTTT

v_call: TRBV19
d_call: -
j_call: TRBJ2-5
cdr3_length: 14
clone_size: -
cdr3_aa: CASSLAAGFRTQYF
cdr3_nt: TGTGCCAGTAGCCTTGCGGCAGGGTTTCGGACCCAGTACTTC

v_call: TRBV5-4
d_call: -
j_call: TRBJ2-3
cdr3_length: 15
clone_size: -
cdr3_aa: CASSTEFPVQDTQYF
cdr3_nt: TGTGCCAGCAGCACCGAGTTCCCTGTCCAAGATACGCAGTATTTT

v_call: TRBV6-1
d_call: -
j_call: TRBJ1-6
cdr3_length: 14
clone_size: once
cdr3_aa: CASTPWGNNSPLHF
cdr3_nt: TGTGCCAGCACCCCCTGGGGGAATAATTCACCCCTCCACTTT

v_call: TRBV1
d_call: -
j_call: TRBJ2-2
cdr3_length: 21
clone_size: -
cdr3_aa: CTSSQKKRGVAGGAGTGELFF
cdr3_nt: -

v_call: TRBV15
d_call: -
j_call: TRBJ1-2
cdr3_length: 14
clone_size: once
cdr3_aa: CATGEVQWDYGYTF
cdr3_nt: TGTGCCACCGGGGAGGTCCAGTGGGACTATGGCTACACCTTC

v_call: TRBV7-6
d_call: -
j_call: TRBJ2-1
cdr3_length: 12
clone_size: once
cdr3_aa: CASSLAPGEQFF
cdr3_nt: TGTGCCAGCAGCTTAGCGCCTGGTGAGCAGTTCTTC